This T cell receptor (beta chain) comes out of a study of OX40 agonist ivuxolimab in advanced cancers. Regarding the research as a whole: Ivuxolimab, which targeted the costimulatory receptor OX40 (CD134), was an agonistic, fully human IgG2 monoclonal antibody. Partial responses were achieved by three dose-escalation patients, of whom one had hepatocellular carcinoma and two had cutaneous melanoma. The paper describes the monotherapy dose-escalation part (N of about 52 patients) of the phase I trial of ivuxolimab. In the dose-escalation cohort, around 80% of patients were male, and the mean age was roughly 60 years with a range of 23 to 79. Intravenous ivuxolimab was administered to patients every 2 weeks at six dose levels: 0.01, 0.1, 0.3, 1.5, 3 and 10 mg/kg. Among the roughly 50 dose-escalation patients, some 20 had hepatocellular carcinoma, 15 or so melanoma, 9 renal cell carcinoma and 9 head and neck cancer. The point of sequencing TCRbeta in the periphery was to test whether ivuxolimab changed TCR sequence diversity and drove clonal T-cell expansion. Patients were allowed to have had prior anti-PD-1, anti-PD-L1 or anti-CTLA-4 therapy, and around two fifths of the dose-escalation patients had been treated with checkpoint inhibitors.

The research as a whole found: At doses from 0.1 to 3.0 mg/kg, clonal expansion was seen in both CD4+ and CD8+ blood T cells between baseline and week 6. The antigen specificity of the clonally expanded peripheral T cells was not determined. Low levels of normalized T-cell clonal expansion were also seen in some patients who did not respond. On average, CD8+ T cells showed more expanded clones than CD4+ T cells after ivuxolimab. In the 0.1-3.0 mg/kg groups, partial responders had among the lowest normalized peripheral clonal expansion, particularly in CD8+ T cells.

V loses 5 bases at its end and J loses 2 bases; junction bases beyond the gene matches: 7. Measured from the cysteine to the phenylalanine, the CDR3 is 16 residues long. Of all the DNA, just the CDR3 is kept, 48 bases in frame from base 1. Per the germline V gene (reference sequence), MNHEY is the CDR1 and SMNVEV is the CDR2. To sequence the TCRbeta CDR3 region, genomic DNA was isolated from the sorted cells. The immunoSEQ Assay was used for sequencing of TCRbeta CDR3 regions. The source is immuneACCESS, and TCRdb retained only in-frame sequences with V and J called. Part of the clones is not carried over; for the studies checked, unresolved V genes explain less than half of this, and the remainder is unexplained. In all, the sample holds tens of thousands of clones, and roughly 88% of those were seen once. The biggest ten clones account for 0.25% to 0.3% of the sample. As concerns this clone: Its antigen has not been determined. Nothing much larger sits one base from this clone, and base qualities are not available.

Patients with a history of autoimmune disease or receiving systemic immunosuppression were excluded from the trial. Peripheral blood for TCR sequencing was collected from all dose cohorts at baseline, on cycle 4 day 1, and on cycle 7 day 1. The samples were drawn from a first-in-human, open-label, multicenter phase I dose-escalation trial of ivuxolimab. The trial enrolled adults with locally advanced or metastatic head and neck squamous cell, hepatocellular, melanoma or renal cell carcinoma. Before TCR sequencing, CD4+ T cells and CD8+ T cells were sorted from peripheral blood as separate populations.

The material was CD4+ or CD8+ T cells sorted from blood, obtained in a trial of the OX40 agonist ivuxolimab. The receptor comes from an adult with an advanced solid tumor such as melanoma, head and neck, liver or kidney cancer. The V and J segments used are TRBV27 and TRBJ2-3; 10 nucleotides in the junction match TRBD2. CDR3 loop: CASSPLLAGITDTQYF. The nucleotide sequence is TGTGCCAGCAGTCCGCTACTAGCGGGAATCACAGATACGCAGTATTTT.